The 10 T cell receptor beta chains given below trace back to one sample, sequenced in a study of cytomegalovirus exposure and HLA in healthy donors. The study ran its PCR with 60 Vbeta and 13 Jbeta primers. Only in-frame clones appear in the TCRdb table, and some are missing; sequencing was by immunoSEQ multiplex PCR. In the table there are over 60,000 clones, around 72% of which are singletons. Sequenced material: PBMCs. The source is a male donor in good health and CMV-seropositive.

This clone was seen a single time. The CDR3 DNA is TGCGCCAGCAGCCAGTTTAGCGGGAGGGAGCAGTTCTTC. Its translation is CASSQFSGREQFF. This sequence joins TRBV5-1 and TRBJ2-1; TRBD2 matches at 10 bases. The CDR3 length is 13 residues. CDR1 is SGHRS and CDR2 is YFSETQ in the germline V gene. V shed 4 bases and J 10 bases; nucleotides not matched to a gene: 5.

This chain uses TRBV19 with TRBJ1-4; 7 bases are a match to TRBD1. Germline CDR1 reads LNHDA; CDR2 reads SQIVND (reference sequence). Germline trimming cut 6 bases from V and 7 bases from J; bases unmatched to any gene: 5. The CDR3 has 13 residues. Written as DNA, the CDR3 is TGTGCCAGTAGGCCAGGGGGTGGTGAAAAACTGTTTTTT. This encodes CASRPGGGEKLFF.

This chain connects TRBV6-6 to TRBJ1-2; 7 positions agree with TRBD1. Looked up from germline, CDR1 is MNHNY and CDR2 is SVGAGI (reference sequence). This CDR3 region has 14 residues. V lost 6 bases to trimming and J lost 5 bases; unmatched junction nucleotides: 9. CDR3 coding DNA: TGTGCCAGCAGCTACGGACAGGAGAATTATGGCTACACCTTC. The encoded protein is CASSYGQENYGYTF.

V usage is TRBV11-2 and J usage is TRBJ1-5, with TRBD1 matching 9 bases. Germline CDR1 SGHAT, CDR2 FQNNGV. V lost 5 bases, J lost 1 base, and 3 bases stayed unmatched. CDR3 length: 15 amino acids. The CDR3 nucleotides read TGTGCCAGCAGCCCAGGGACAGGGAGCAATCAGCCCCAGCATTTT. Amino acid sequence: CASSPGTGSNQPQHF. Together with reference TRBV11-2 and TRBJ1-5, the CDR3 gives the full variable domain: EAGVAQSPRYKIIEKRQSVAFWCNPISGHATLYWYQQILGQGPKLLIQFQNNGVVDDSQLPKDRFSAERLKGVDSTLKIQPAKLEDSAVYLCASSPGTGSNQPQHFGDGTRLSIL.

The chain couples TRBV15 to TRBJ2-7; D is ambiguous. Looked up from germline, CDR1 is LNHNV and CDR2 is YYDKDF (reference sequence). The CDR3 is made up of 15 amino acids. Between the trimmed V and J ends, which lost 1 base and 6 bases, there was a span of 16 bases. Here the CDR3 DNA reads TGTGCCACCAGCAGAGCCCTGAACAGTCTTGTCGAGCAGTACTTC. Amino acid sequence: CATSRALNSLVEQYF.

V and J are TRBV19 and TRBJ1-3; possible D gene TRBD1, 5 bases. The germline V gene encodes CDR1 LNHDA and CDR2 SQIVND (reference sequence). V was shortened by 5 bases and J by 0 bases, with 11 bases between the two germline ends. The CDR3 contains 15 residues. The CDR3 nucleotides read TGTGCCAGTAGTCCCGGACACTTCTCTGGAAACACCATATATTTT. As protein: CASSPGHFSGNTIYF. The variable domain in full, with the rest retrieved from reference TRBV19 and TRBJ1-3, is DGGITQSPKYLFRKEGQNVTLSCEQNLNHDAMYWYRQDPGQGLRLIYYSQIVNDFQKGDIAEGYSVSREKKESFPLTVTSAQKNPTAFYLCASSPGHFSGNTIYFGEGSWLTVV.

V is TRBV9 and J is TRBJ1-4, with a possible D match to TRBD1 (5 bases). Trimming pared 4 bases from V and 7 bases from J, leaving 20 bases between. Germline lookup yields CDR1 SGDLS and CDR2 YYNGEE. CDR3 size: 16 residues. The CDR3 DNA is TGTGCCAGCAGCCCCCGGGGGAAGGCTGAGGGTGAAAAACTGTTTTTT. Translating gives CASSPRGKAEGEKLFF.

The chain has TRBV7-9 and TRBJ2-7, with D perhaps TRBD1 (5 bases). Looked up from germline, CDR1 is SEHNR and CDR2 is FQNEAQ (reference sequence). The CDR3 consists of 17 residues. V was trimmed by 1 base and J by 0 bases, leaving 16 bases between them. CDR3 in amino acids: CASSLVRGSGFSYEQYF. The CDR3 DNA reads TGTGCCAGCAGCTTAGTCCGTGGGTCAGGGTTCTCCTACGAGCAGTACTTC.

The V gene is TRBV30, the J gene TRBJ1-1; D unresolved. With 1 base removed from V and 6 bases from J, the gap between germline ends came to 15 bases. CDR1 GTSNPN and CDR2 SVGIG come from the germline V gene (reference sequence). The CDR3 contains 14 residues. The CDR3 region is CAWSAQLRRAEAFF. CDR3 bases: TGTGCCTGGAGTGCCCAACTTCGAAGAGCTGAAGCTTTCTTT.

This clone has just a few counts. The gene calls are TRBV10-2 and TRBJ1-1; TRBD1 aligns across 7 bases. The CDR3 is 15 residues long. In germline, CDR1 is WSHSY, CDR2 SAAADI. The junction had 3 bases not matched to a gene; V was cut back by 2 bases and J by 0 bases. The CDR3 DNA reads TGCGCCAGCAGTGAGCTAGGGGGCATGAACACTGAAGCTTTCTTT. Protein sequence: CASSELGGMNTEAFF.